This T cell receptor beta chain emerged from a study of shared clonotypes between healthy human individuals. The CDR3 loop spans 18 amino acids. V shed 0 bases and J 10 bases; nucleotides not matched to a gene: 13. Germline CDR1 reads KGHSH; CDR2 reads LQKENI. Worth noting for this clone: The antigen is unknown.

A split of CD4+ cells into CD45RA+ naive and CD45RA-negative memory subsets was performed. Findings and limits, study-wide: Between a few donors, naive CD4 clonotypes were shared at a level of about 5%.

Sorted-subset replicate PCR reactions contained approximately 190 ng DNA, corresponding to approximately 30,000 T cell genomes. The assay was immunoSEQ multiplex PCR, and TCRdb's table has in-frame clones only and misses some. The data contain millions of clones, about 92% of them seen just once; the ten biggest clones take up 0.39%. This receptor was obtained from a man aged 18 to 29 in good health. Some clones in this sample may be carry-over from other donors' samples. V and J are TRBV18 and TRBJ2-1; TRBD2 matches at 12 bases. Material: naive CD4+ T cells from PBMCs. Subset indicated: CD45RA+ positively selected. CDR3: CASSPPITSGGNNGEQFF. The DNA for the CDR3 is TGTGCCAGCTCACCACCTATCACTAGCGGGGGGAACAACGGCGAGCAGTTCTTC. Full variable domain (missing parts from reference TRBV18 and TRBJ2-1): NAGVMQNPRHLVRRRGQEARLRCSPMKGHSHVYWYRQLPEEGLKFMVYLQKENIIDESGMPKERFSAEFPKEGPSILRIQQVVRGDSAAYFCASSPPITSGGNNGEQFFGPGTRLTVL.